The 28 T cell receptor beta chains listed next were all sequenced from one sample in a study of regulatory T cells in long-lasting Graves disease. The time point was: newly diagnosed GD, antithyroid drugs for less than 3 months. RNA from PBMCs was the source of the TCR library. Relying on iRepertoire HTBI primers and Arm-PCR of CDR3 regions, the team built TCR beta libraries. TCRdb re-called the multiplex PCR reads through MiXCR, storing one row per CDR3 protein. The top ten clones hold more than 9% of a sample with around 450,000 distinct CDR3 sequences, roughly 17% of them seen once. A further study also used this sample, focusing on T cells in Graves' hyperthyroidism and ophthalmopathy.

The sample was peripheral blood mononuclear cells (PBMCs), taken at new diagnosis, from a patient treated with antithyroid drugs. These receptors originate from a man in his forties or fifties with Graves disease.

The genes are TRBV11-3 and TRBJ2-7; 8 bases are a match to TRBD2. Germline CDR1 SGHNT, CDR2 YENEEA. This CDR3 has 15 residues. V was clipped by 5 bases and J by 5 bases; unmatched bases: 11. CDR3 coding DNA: TGTGCCAGCAGCCCAAAGCGGGAGAGAGTTGACGAGCAGTACTTC. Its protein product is CASSPKRERVDEQYF.

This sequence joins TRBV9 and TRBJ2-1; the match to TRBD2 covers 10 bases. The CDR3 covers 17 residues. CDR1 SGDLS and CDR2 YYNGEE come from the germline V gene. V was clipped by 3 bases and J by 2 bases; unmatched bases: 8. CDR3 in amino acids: CASSGRTSGQPYNEQFF. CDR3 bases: TGTGCCAGCAGCGGTAGGACTAGCGGCCAACCCTACAATGAGCAGTTCTTC. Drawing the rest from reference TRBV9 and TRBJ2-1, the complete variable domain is DSGVTQTPKHLITATGQRVTLRCSPRSGDLSVYWYQQSLDQGLQFLIQYYNGEERAKGNILERFSAQQFPDLHSELNLSSLELGDSALYFCASSGRTSGQPYNEQFFGPGTRLTVL.

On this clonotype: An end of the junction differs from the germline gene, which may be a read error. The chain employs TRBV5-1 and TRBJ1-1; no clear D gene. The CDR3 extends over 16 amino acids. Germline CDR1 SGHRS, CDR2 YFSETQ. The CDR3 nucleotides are TGTGCCAGCAGCTTGTTGTATGGGTGGGGAAACACTGAAGCTTTCTTT. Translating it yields CASSLLYGWGNTEAFF.

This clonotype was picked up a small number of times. DNA of the CDR3: TGTGCCAGCAGCCAAAGCTGGAGCTACGAGCAGTACTTC. This encodes CASSQSWSYEQYF. The gene calls are TRBV3-1 and TRBJ2-7; D gene uncertain. Looked up from germline, CDR1 is LGHDT and CDR2 is YNNKEL (reference sequence). This CDR3 has 13 residues. V lost 2 bases and J lost 3, with 8 bases in between.

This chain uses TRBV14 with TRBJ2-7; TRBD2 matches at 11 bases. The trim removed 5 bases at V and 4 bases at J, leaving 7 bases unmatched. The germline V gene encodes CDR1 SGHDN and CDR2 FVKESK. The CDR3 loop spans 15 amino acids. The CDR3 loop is CASSKTSGARYEQYF. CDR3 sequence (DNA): TGTGCCAGCAGCAAGACTAGCGGGGCCCGTTACGAGCAGTACTTC.

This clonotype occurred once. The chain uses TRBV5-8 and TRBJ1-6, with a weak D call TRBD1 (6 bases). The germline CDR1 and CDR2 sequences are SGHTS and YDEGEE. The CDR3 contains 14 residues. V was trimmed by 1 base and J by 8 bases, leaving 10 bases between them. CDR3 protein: CASSLYRVHSPLHF. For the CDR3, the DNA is TGTGCCAGCAGCTTGTACAGGGTGCATTCACCCCTCCACTTT.

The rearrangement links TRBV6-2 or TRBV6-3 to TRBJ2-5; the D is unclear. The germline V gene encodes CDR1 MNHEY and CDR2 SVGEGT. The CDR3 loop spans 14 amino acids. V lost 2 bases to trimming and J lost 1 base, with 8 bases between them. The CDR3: CASSYVSVQETQYF. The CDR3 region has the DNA TGTGCCAGCAGTTACGTTTCCGTCCAAGAGACCCAGTACTTC.

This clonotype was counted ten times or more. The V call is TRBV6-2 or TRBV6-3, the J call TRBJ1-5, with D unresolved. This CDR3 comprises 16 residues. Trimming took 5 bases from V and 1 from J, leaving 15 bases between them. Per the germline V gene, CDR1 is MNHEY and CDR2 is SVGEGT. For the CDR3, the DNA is TGTGCCAGCAGTGAAGGTTGGGGTAGGAGCAATCAGCCCCAGCATTTT. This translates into CASSEGWGRSNQPQHF.

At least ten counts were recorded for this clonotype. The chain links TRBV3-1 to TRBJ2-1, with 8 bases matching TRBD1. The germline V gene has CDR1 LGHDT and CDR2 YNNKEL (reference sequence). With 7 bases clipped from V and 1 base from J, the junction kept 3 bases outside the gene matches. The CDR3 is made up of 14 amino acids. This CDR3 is CASNGQGSYNEQFF. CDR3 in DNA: TGTGCCAGCAACGGACAGGGTTCCTACAATGAGCAGTTCTTC.

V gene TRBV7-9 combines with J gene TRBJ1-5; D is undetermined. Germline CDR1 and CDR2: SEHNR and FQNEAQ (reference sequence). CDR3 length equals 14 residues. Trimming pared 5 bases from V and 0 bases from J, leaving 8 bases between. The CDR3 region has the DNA TGTGCCAGCAGCCTCACCAATAGCAATCAGCCCCAGCATTTT. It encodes CASSLTNSNQPQHF.

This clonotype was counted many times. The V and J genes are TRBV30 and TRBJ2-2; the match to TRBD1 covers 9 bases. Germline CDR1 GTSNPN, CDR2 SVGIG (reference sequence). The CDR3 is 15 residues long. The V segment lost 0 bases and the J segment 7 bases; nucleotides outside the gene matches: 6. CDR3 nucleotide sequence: TGTGCCTGGAGTGTACGCACAGGGGGCTTCGGGGAGCTGTTTTTT. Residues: CAWSVRTGGFGELFF.

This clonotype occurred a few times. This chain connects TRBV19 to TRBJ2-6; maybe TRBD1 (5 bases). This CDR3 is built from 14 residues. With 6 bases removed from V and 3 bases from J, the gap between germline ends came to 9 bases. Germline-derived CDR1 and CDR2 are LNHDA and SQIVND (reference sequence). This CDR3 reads CASSLGLGANVLTF. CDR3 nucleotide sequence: TGTGCCAGTAGCTTGGGGCTTGGGGCCAACGTCCTGACTTTC.

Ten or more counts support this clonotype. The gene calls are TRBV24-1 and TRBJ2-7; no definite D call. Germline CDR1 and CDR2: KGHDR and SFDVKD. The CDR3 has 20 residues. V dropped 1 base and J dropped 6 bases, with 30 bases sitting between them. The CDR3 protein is CATSDFLFRAPVPTRREQYF. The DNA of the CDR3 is TGTGCCACCAGTGATTTTTTGTTTCGCGCACCAGTTCCAACGCGGCGCGAGCAGTACTTC.

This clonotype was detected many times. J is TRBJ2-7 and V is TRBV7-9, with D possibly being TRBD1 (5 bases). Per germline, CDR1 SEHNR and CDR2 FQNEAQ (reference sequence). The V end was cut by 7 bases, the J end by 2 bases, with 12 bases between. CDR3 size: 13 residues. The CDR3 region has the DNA TGTGCCAGCACTTTTCAGGGTACCTACGAGCAGTACTTC. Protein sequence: CASTFQGTYEQYF.

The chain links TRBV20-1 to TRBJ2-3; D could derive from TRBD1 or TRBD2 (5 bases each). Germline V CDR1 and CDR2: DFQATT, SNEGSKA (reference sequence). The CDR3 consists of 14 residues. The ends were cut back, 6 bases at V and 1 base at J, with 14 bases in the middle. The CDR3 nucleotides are TGCAGTGCCAAGACGGGACGAGGCACAGATACGCAGTATTTT. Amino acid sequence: CSAKTGRGTDTQYF.

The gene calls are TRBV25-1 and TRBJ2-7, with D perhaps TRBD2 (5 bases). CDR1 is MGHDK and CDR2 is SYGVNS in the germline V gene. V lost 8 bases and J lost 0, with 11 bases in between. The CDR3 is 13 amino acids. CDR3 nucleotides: TGTGCCAGCGGGGTGGCGGGCTCCTACGAGCAGTACTTC. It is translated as CASGVAGSYEQYF.

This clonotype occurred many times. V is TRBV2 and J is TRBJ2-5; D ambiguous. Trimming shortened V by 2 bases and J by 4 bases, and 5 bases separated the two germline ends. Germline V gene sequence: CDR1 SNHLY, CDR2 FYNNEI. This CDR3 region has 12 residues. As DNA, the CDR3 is TGTGCCAGCAGTGAATATGGAGAGACCCAGTACTTC. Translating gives CASSEYGETQYF.

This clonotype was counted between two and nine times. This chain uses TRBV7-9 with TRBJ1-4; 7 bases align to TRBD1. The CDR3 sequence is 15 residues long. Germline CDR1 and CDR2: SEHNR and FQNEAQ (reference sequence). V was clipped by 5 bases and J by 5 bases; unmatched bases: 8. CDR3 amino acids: CASSPDRERNEKLFF. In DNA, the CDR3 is TGTGCCAGCAGCCCCGACAGGGAAAGGAATGAAAAACTGTTTTTT.

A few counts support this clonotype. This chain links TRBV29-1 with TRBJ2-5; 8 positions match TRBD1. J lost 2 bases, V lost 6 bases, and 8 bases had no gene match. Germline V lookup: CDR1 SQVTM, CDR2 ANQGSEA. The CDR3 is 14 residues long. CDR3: CSVERTGSQETQYF. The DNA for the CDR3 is TGCAGCGTGGAAAGGACAGGGAGTCAAGAGACCCAGTACTTC.

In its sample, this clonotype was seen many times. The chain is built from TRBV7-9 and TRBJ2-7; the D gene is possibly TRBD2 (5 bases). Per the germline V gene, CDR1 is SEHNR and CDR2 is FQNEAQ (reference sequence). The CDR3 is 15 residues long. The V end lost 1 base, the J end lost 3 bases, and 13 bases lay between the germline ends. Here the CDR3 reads CASSLEGSARYEQYF. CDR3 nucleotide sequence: TGTGCCAGCAGCTTAGAAGGTAGCGCCCGCTACGAGCAGTACTTC.

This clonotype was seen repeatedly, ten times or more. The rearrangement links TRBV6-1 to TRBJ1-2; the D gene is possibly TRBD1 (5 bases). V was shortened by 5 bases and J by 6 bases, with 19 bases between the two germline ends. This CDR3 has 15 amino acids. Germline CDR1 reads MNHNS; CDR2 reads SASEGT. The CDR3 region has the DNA TGTGCCAGCAGTACCCCGGGGACCAAGAGCCATGGCTACACCTTC. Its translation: CASSTPGTKSHGYTF.

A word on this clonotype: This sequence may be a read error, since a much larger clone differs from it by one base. CDR3 protein: CASSSRTSEFYNEQFF. CDR3 bases: TGTGCCAGCAGTTCCCGGACTAGCGAGTTCTACAATGAGCAGTTCTTC. The V call is TRBV6-5, the J call TRBJ2-1, with TRBD2 matching 9 bases. Trimming at V came to 4 bases and at J to 3 bases, leaving 7 bases not matched to a gene. The germline V gene encodes CDR1 MNHEY and CDR2 SVGAGI. The CDR3 has 16 residues.

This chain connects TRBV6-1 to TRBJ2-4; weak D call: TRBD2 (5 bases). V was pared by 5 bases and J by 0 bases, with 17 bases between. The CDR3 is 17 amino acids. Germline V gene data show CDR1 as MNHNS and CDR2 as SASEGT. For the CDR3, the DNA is TGTGCCAGCAGTCCGGACCGTCTCGCGGGAGCCAAAAACATTCAGTACTTC. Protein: CASSPDRLAGAKNIQYF.

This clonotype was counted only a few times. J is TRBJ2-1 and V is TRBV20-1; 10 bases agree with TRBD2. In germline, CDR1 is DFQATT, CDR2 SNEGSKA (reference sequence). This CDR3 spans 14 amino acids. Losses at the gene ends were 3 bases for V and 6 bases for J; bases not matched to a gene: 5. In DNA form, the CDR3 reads TGCAGTGCTAGGACTAGCGGGCCATTCAATGAGCAGTTCTTC. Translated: CSARTSGPFNEQFF.

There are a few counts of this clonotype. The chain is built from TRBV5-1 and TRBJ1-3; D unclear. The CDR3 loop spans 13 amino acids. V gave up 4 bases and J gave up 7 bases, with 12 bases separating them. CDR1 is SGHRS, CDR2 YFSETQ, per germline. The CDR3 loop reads CASSPGGSNTIYF. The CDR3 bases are TGCGCCAGCAGCCCGGGAGGGAGCAACACCATATATTTT. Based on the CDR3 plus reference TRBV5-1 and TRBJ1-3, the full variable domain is KAGVTQTPRYLIKTRGQQVTLSCSPISGHRSVSWYQQTPGQGLQFLFEYFSETQRNKGNFPGRFSGRQFSNSRSEMNVSTLELGDSALYLCASSPGGSNTIYFGEGSWLTVV.

The CDR3 here is CASSPQTNSYEQYF. In nucleotides, the CDR3 is TGTGCCAGCAGTCCCCAGACGAACTCCTACGAGCAGTACTTC. The chain links TRBV27 to TRBJ2-7; D call uncertain. Germline CDR1 and CDR2: MNHEY and SMNVEV (reference sequence). The CDR3 loop spans 14 amino acids. Trimming cost V 5 bases and J 0 bases, with 11 bases left between them.

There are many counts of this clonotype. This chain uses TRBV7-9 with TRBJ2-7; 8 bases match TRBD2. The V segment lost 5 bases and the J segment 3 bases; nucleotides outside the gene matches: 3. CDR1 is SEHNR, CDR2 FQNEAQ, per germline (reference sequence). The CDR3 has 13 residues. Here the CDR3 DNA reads TGTGCCAGCAGCCGAAGCGGGAGCTACGAGCAGTACTTC. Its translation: CASSRSGSYEQYF.

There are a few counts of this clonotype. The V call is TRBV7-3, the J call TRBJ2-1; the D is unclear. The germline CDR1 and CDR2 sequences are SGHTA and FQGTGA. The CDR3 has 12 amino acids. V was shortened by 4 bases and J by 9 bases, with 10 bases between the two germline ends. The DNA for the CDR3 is TGTGCCAGCAGCTCCGTAGGTATTGAGCAGTTCTTC. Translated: CASSSVGIEQFF.